This TCR beta chain stems from a study of blood T cells in healthy people across ages (dated by TCRdb to the mid-2010s). For the wider study: Template switching captured roughly one uniquely barcoded TCR beta cDNA molecule per two T cells in model experiments. Age-related changes in TCR beta repertoire diversity were measured in the study by deep sequencing normalized with unique cDNA molecular identifiers. The donors were split into four age groups: young (average 16 years), middle-aged (roughly 39), aged (more than 55) and long-lived (under 85). To avoid experimental bias, donors of different ages were spread randomly across the sequencing lanes. Two additional independent replicas of 1 million unique cDNA reads from the same blood draw were analyzed for two donors (one aged 18 to 29 and one aged 80 or older).

Donors were 30 to 45 systemically healthy Caucasian individuals from Russia aged roughly 6 to 90 years. Approximately 9.3 milliliters of peripheral blood were collected from each donor into EDTA-treated Vacutainer tubes. Ficoll-Paque density-gradient centrifugation was used to isolate PBMCs, with at least 6.5 million per sample. Trizol reagent was used to extract total RNA from the PBMCs, yielding at least 6 micrograms per sample. Naive CD45RAhigh/CD27high T cell percentages were measured by flow cytometry on a PBMC aliquot from every donor. Concerning this clonotype: The antigen it recognizes is unknown. No quality values exist for individual bases; no much larger clone is one base distant.

Beyond this particular receptor, the publication reports: Bulk unsorted PBMC profiling prevented conclusive comparison of naive and antigen-experienced compartments. Estimates of total diversity based on one million sequenced T cells were regarded as lower bounds and as underestimates. The CMV infection status of donors was not known, potentially confounding age-related changes in expanded clonotypes. A strong correlation was found between observed TCR beta diversity and the percentage of naive T cells measured by flow cytometry. As age increased, observed TCR beta diversity per million T cells dropped in a roughly linear way, and a significant reduction was already evident by age about 36. Compared with the aged group, more naive CD4+ T cells, fewer expanded clones and increased TCR diversity were shown by the long-lived group, suggesting age selection.

The germline V gene encodes CDR1 LGHDT and CDR2 YNNKEL (reference sequence). Inclusive of the bounding cysteine and phenylalanine, the CDR3 is 16 residues long. The entry retains the CDR3 DNA only, 48 bases that are in frame from base 1. The protocol used for the library was 5' RACE. These reads were obtained on an Illumina HiSeq 2500. A second roughly 7 to 12 cycle PCR used a sample-barcoded 5' primer and a J-beta primer mix. Each TCR beta cDNA molecule received a unique molecular identifier from a template-switch 5' adaptor carrying 12 random nucleotides. Each sample yielded at least 2.5 million CDR3-containing paired-end reads. First-strand cDNA was synthesized from all RNA with the Mint cDNA synthesis kit, primed by a TRBC-specific oligonucleotide. Following uracil-DNA glycosylase treatment, a first 18-cycle PCR with universal primers M1SS and BC2_uni_R was performed on all cDNA. On the authors' methods: For normalization, 1 million high-quality reads, each with a distinct molecular identifier, were randomly selected from each sample. Instead of being binned into consensus sequences, reads that shared molecular identifiers were thrown out. MiTCR, run with a Q25 quality threshold and the strictest error-elimination algorithm, handled CDR3 identification, clonotype clustering and error correction. A nonparametric unseen species model with Euler transformation was used to estimate a lower bound on total TCR beta diversity. TCRdb itself trimmed the public reads at Q25 with fastp, ran MiXCR and retained productive beta chains. Each entry is one CDR3 protein sequence, shown with its most common DNA and genes. The V and J calls and clone size come from TCRdb's table, not from the authors' own analysis. This sample lists 790,000 or so distinct CDR3 sequences; around half were detected once. Of the sample, less than 20% is held by the ten largest clones.

In this chain, TRBV3-1 is recombined with TRBJ2-1; the D gene could be TRBD1 or TRBD2, each one agreeing over 5 bases. The DNA end is a closer match to TRBJ2-7, so the J assignment may be wrong. The receptor's source is an older man in good health. Sequencing input: blood. CDR3 region: CASSQELGAVYNEQYF. The nucleotides read TGTGCCAGCAGCCAAGAACTCGGGGCCGTCTACAATGAGCAGTACTTC.